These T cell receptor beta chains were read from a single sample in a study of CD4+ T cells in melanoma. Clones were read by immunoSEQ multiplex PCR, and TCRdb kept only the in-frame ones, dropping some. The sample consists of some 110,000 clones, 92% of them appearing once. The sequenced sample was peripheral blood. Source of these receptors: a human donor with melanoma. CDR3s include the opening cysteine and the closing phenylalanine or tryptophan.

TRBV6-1	CASSDNPGHIFSYEQYF
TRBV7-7	CASSYDRDYEQYF
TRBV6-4	CASSDSTSKNEQFF
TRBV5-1	CASRVVGSQETQYF
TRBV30	CARTRGTKNTGELFF
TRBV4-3	CASSQDRDTEAFF
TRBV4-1	CASSNPTQNTEAFF
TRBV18	CASSLDRATEAFF
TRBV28	CASSLETGPNSPLHF
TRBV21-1	CASLKRGLNTEAFF
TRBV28	CASTLGISKNIQYF
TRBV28	CASSLTRGEQYF
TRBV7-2	CASSLVAGSSYEQYF
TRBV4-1	CASSQVIRQVGGNYGYTF
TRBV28	CASSKPGLAGDEQYF
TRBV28	CASNIAGKFYEQYF
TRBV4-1	CASSQVWPNYGYTF
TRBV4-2	CASSPGQFTDTQYF
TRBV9	CASSVFVGGQETQYF
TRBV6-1	CASSDPGGYEQFF
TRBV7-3	CASSLTGELGQETQYF
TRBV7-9	CASSLADGTYRPEAFF
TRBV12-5	CASGLALGGEYNEQFF
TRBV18	CASSRNGDRVSPGNTIYF
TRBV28	CASLPPTGYYGYTF
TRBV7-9	CASSLAATNQPQHF
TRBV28	CASSFGWRSTEAFF
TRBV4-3	CASSQEARDRGYEQYF
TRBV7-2	CASSLAPSGVGGTQYF
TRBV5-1	CASSIGQVTNYGYTF
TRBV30	CAWIQQTGGSGYTF
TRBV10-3	CAISEVSSFGTDTQYF
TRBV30	CAWGSTDTQYF
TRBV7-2	CASSSTRTSGRAYNEQFF
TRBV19	CASSIVDSMNTEAFF
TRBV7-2	CASSLQGEFYEQYF
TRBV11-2	CASSPRASGSVDNEQFF
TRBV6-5	CASSPLAGGPEQYF
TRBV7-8	CASSQEAFSNEKLFF
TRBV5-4	CASSLGGVNYGYTF
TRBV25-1	CASGRDGYTDTQYF
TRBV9	CASSPSTTYQETQYF
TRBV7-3	CASSLTGVAGELFF
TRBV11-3	CASSLSLREGNNEQFF
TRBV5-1	CASSFDRVNEKLFF
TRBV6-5	CASRIRDRVGGYTF
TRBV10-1	CASSESSFAYEQYF
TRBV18	CAGRTSQETQYF
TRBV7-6	CASSLRSGGTNTGELFF
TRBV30	CAWNLRTGRNTEAFF
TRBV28	CASKEKWSGRRGYEQYF
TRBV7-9	CASSFGTSGGALDTQYF
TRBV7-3	CASSLMSPAYSTDTQYF
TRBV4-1	CASSPDRTQETQYF
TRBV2	CASRKQRVSGYTF
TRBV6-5	CASSYTRGEQYF